The T cell receptor beta chain described here comes from a study of cytomegalovirus exposure and HLA in healthy donors. Study information: Of all 398 donors who were genotyped, 75% to 90% belonged to the Caucasian-associated ancestry cluster.

Germline V CDR1 and CDR2: MNHEY, SVGAGI. This CDR3 is 13 amino acids long. With V trimmed by 5 bases and J by 4 bases, 4 bases remained unmatched. PCR amplification relied on 60 Vbeta primers (plus 13 Jbeta primers). Assay: immunoSEQ multiplex PCR; the TCRdb copy retains only in-frame clones and omits some. The sample holds about 190,000 clones, about four fifths seen once. The V gene is TRBV6-5, the J gene TRBJ2-7; 8 bases align to TRBD2. The clonotype was recovered from a woman in her 30s in good health and CMV-seropositive. The sequenced material came from PBMCs. CDR3 nucleotide sequence: TGTGCCAGCAGTAGGACTAGCTTATACGAGCAGTACTTC. The encoded protein is CASSRTSLYEQYF.